Sequencing of this T cell receptor beta chain was carried out in a study of blood T cells in healthy people across ages. Germline-derived CDR1 and CDR2 are SGHRS and YFSETQ. The length of the CDR3 is 17 residues. Trimming pared 0 bases from V and 1 base from J, leaving 16 bases between. Next came a second PCR, run for about 7 to 12 cycles, which used a sample-barcoded 5' primer along with a J-beta primer mix. TCRdb reprocessed the 5' RACE reads with MiXCR, giving one entry per CDR3 protein. The sample lists some 800,000 distinct CDR3 sequences; about 42% were seen once. The sequencing sample was made of blood. This TCR derives from a man between 60 and 75 years old in good health. The V call is TRBV5-1, the J call TRBJ2-5, with D perhaps being TRBD1 or TRBD2 (5 bases each). CDR3 coding DNA: TGCGCCAGCAGCTTGGGTCTGGGACCTACCCTCCAAGAGACCCAGTACTTC. Amino acid sequence: CASSLGLGPTLQETQYF. Drawing the rest from reference TRBV5-1 and TRBJ2-5, the complete variable domain is KAGVTQTPRYLIKTRGQQVTLSCSPISGHRSVSWYQQTPGQGLQFLFEYFSETQRNKGNFPGRFSGRQFSNSRSEMNVSTLELGDSALYLCASSLGLGPTLQETQYFGPGTRLLVL.